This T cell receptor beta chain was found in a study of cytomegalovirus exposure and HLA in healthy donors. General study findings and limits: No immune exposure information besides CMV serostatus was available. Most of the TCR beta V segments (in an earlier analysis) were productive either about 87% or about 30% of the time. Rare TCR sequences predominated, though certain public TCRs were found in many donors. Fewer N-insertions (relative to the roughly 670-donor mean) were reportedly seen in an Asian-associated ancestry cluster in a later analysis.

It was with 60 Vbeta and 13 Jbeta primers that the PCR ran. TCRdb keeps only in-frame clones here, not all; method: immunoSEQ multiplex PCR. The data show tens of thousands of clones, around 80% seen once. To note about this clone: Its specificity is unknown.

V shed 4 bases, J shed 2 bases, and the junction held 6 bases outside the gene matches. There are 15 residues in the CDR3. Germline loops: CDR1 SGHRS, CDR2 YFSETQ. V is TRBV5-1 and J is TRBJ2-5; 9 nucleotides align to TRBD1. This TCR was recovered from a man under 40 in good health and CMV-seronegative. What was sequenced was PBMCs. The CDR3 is CASSGGQGGQETQYF. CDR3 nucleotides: TGCGCCAGCAGCGGGGGACAGGGAGGTCAAGAGACCCAGTACTTC.